The next 9 T cell receptor beta chains were all read from a single sample in a study of cytomegalovirus exposure and HLA in healthy donors. The PCR used 60 Vbeta and 13 Jbeta primers. The data were produced by immunoSEQ multiplex PCR, yet TCRdb's version contains in-frame clones alone and is incomplete. The data hold over 150,000 clones, with around 83% observed a single time. The sample taken for sequencing was PBMCs. Every receptor here comes from a girl aged 2 to 9 in good health and CMV-seropositive.

The rearrangement uses TRBV27 and TRBJ1-5; possibly TRBD1 for D (6 bases). The V gene's germline CDR1 is MNHEY and CDR2 SMNVEV (reference sequence). The CDR3 consists of 19 residues. Trimming took off 5 bases at V and 2 bases at J, with 25 bases between the two ends. The chain's CDR3 is CASSPLTGYRVRGNQPQHF. The CDR3 region has the DNA TGTGCCAGCAGTCCCCTCACGGGCTACAGGGTCCGTGGCAATCAGCCCCAGCATTTT.

Comment on this clone: The junction departs from germline at one end; a sequencing error may be responsible. The V call is TRBV7-2, the J call TRBJ1-1; no firm D call. Germline CDR1 SGHTA, CDR2 FQGNSA. CDR3 length: 11 amino acids. The CDR3 sequence is CASSLVQTPYF. DNA of the CDR3: TGTGCCAGCAGCTTAGTACAGACGCCGTATTTT.

This chain joins TRBV6-4 and TRBJ2-2, with 8 nucleotides matching TRBD2. J was trimmed by 1 base and V by 6 bases; bases with no gene match: 4. This CDR3 is 15 amino acids long. Germline assignment: CDR1 MRHNA and CDR2 SNTAGT. The CDR3 DNA reads TGTGCCAGCAGCCCTCTAGCGGGGAACACCGGGGAGCTGTTTTTT. Amino acids: CASSPLAGNTGELFF.

The J gene is TRBJ2-7, the V gene TRBV25-1; D unresolved. V was pared by 2 bases and J by 3 bases, with 11 bases between. From germline, CDR1 is MGHDK and CDR2 SYGVNS. This CDR3 comprises 14 residues. In DNA form, the CDR3 reads TGTGCCAGCAGTGAACGAGGCAGCAACTACGAGCAGTACTTC. Translation gives CASSERGSNYEQYF.

This clone was seen a single time. The chain links TRBV2 to TRBJ1-1; D is unclear. Germline CDR1 reads SNHLY; CDR2 reads FYNNEI. The length of the CDR3 is 13 residues. The V end lost 4 bases, the J end lost 1 base, and 7 bases lay between the germline ends. CDR3 amino acids: CASSGAANTEAFF. CDR3 DNA sequence: TGTGCCAGCAGTGGGGCAGCGAACACTGAAGCTTTCTTT.

J is TRBJ1-4 and V is TRBV7-6; 9 nucleotides line up with TRBD1. Germline CDR1 and CDR2: SGHVS and FNYEAQ. CDR3 length equals 16 residues. Losses at the gene ends were 5 bases for V and 8 bases for J; bases not matched to a gene: 12. CDR3 amino acids: CASSPSYRGQAEKLFF. CDR3 nucleotide sequence: TGTGCCAGCAGCCCTTCATACAGGGGGCAAGCGGAAAAACTGTTTTTT.

J is TRBJ1-6 and V is TRBV7-9; TRBD1 matches 12 bases. This CDR3 contains 18 residues. J was trimmed by 5 bases and V by 5 bases; bases with no gene match: 10. Germline CDR1 is SEHNR and CDR2 is FQNEAQ (reference sequence). The CDR3 loop is CASSPGTGGQPHNSPLHF. CDR3 sequence (DNA): TGTGCCAGCAGCCCCGGGACAGGGGGCCAGCCTCATAATTCACCCCTCCACTTT.

The rearrangement links TRBV11-2 to TRBJ2-1, with a possible D match to TRBD2 (5 bases). This CDR3 is built from 13 residues. Germline V gene data show CDR1 as SGHAT and CDR2 as FQNNGV. V dropped 5 bases and J dropped 8 bases, with 13 bases sitting between them. CDR3 nucleotides: TGTGCCAGCAGCGAGGGCGGAATCGATGAGCAGTTCTTC. This gives the protein CASSEGGIDEQFF.

V usage is TRBV28 and J usage is TRBJ1-2; tentatively, D is TRBD1 (6 bases). This CDR3 is 15 amino acids long. V was pared by 5 bases and J by 7 bases, with 20 bases between. Germline V gene sequence: CDR1 MDHEN, CDR2 SYDVKM. Here the CDR3 DNA reads TGTGCCAGCAGTCCCCCCTTGAGGACAGTATCTGGCTACACCTTC. This gives the protein CASSPPLRTVSGYTF.